This paragraph reports one T cell receptor (beta chain). Its specificity is not known. Germline-derived CDR1 and CDR2 are MNHNS and SASEGT. The CDR3 runs 15 residues. V lost 0 bases to trimming and J lost 5 bases, with 12 bases between them. This sample was included in a study of radiotherapy plus CTLA-4 blockade in lung cancer. Profiling relied on immunoSEQ multiplex PCR, and the TCRdb table lists in-frame clones only, not all of them. The data contain 100,000 or so clones, roughly 80% of them singletons. Treatment of patients with chemo-refractory metastatic non-small-cell lung cancer consisted of focal radiation plus CTLA-4 blockade with ipilimumab. Study results and limitations: In blood, after radiotherapy plus ipilimumab, tumor-derived TCR clones expanded.

The origin of this receptor is a human donor with non-small cell lung cancer that progressed on radiotherapy plus ipilimumab. The starting material was peripheral blood, obtained from a patient treated with radiotherapy plus ipilimumab. The chain uses TRBV6-1 and TRBJ2-3; D unclear. The CDR3 sequence is CASSEALGSGDTQYF. CDR3 coding DNA: TGTGCCAGCAGTGAAGCCTTGGGCTCCGGAGATACGCAGTATTTT.